This is a list of T cell receptor beta chains from one sample in a study of control samples from healthy donors and cancer patients. Repertoires were generated with immunoSEQ multiplex PCR, while TCRdb's copy carries only in-frame clones and drops some. The sample has 150,000 to 200,000 clones; approximately 95% are singletons. Sample: blood. The source is a man aged 18 to 30 in good health. Each CDR3 is given with its conserved first and last residue. A D gene is named only where the DNA matches it firmly. Only part of the rows carry a size: once, few, many, or a class if the clone is expanded.

size	V	J	D	DNA	CDR3
NA	TRBV19	TRBJ2-2	NA	TGTGCCAGTATACAGTCTGGGAACACCGGGGAGTTGTTTTTT	CASIQSGNTGELFF
NA	TRBV3-1/TRBV3-2	TRBJ1-2	NA	TGTGCCAGCAGCCAGGACCAGACGGTATATGGCTACACCTTC	CASSQDQTVYGYTF
NA	TRBV9	TRBJ1-6	NA	TGTGCCAGCAGCGTGGGGGCGGTGGGATTTAGTTCACCCCTCCACTTT	CASSVGAVGFSSPLHF
NA	TRBV27	TRBJ2-7	TRBD1	TGTGCCAGCAGTTTGAGGGCCCCGGGACAGGGAAGCGAGCAGTACTTC	CASSLRAPGQGSEQYF
NA	TRBV25-1	TRBJ2-2	TRBD1	TGTGCCAGCAGCGGAGACAGGGGAAGAACCGGGGAGCTGTTTTTT	CASSGDRGRTGELFF
NA	TRBV5-6	TRBJ1-6	TRBD1	TGTGCCAGCAGCTTGGGGGACAGGGACGATTCACCCCTCCACTTT	CASSLGDRDDSPLHF
NA	TRBV6-6	TRBJ2-7	NA	TGTGCCAGCACCTTCCGGGGTGGGACCTCCTACGAGCAGTACTTC	CASTFRGGTSYEQYF
NA	TRBV6-2/TRBV6-3	TRBJ2-1	NA	TGTGCCAGCAGTTACTCGCCAGTTGGGGGCAATGAGCAGTTCTTC	CASSYSPVGGNEQFF
NA	TRBV20-1	TRBJ2-3	NA	TGCAGTCCCGACGGGGCAGATACGCAGTATTTT	CSPDGADTQYF
NA	TRBV4-1	TRBJ2-7	NA	TGCGCCAGCAGCCGGGGTCCGCGGATCTACGAGCAGTACTTC	CASSRGPRIYEQYF
NA	TRBV5-4	TRBJ2-5	TRBD2	TGTGCCAGCAGCCCCCGGACTAGCCAAGAGACCCAGTACTTC	CASSPRTSQETQYF
NA	TRBV5-4	TRBJ2-1	NA	TGTGCCAGCAGCTTGGCCTGGGGGGAGGAGCAGTTCTTC	CASSLAWGEEQFF
few	TRBV18	TRBJ2-1	NA	TGTGCCAGCTCACCATGGGCAGACTACAATGAGCAGTTCTTC	CASSPWADYNEQFF
NA	TRBV18	TRBJ1-3	TRBD1	TGTGCCAGCTCACTGGGACAGGACGGAAACACCATATATTTT	CASSLGQDGNTIYF
NA	TRBV7-9	TRBJ1-3	TRBD1	TGTGCCAGCAGCCTAGGGGGGACAGGGAGCCTATATTTT	CASSLGGTGSLYF
NA	TRBV19	TRBJ2-6	TRBD1	TGTGCCAGTATCGACAGGGGGCTATCTGGGGCCAACGTCCTGACTTTC	CASIDRGLSGANVLTF
NA	TRBV7-2	TRBJ2-1	TRBD1	TGTGCCAGCAGCCCTGGGACAGGAGCGCAGTTCTTC	CASSPGTGAQFF
NA	TRBV14	TRBJ2-7	TRBD2	TGTGCCAGCAGCCAAGGGCTAGCGGGGTATAGCGAGCAGTACTTC	CASSQGLAGYSEQYF
NA	TRBV12-2	TRBJ2-7	NA	TGTGCAAGTCGCCCCCGGGACAGGGGCTTAGGAAGATACGAGCAGTACTTC	CASRPRDRGLGRYEQYF
NA	TRBV7-8	TRBJ2-7	NA	TGTGCCAGCAGCGAAACGGACGGATTCTACGAGCAGTACTTC	CASSETDGFYEQYF
NA	TRBV5-6	TRBJ1-2	NA	TGTGCCAGCAGCTTGGTGGCAGAAACTAACTATGGCTACACCTTC	CASSLVAETNYGYTF
NA	TRBV29-1	TRBJ1-1	NA	TGCAGCGTGCAAGGGGGCACTGAAGCTTTCTTT	CSVQGGTEAFF
NA	TRBV6-5	TRBJ1-4	NA	TGTGCCAGCAGTACCGACCGGGACATGAGTCTGTTTTTT	CASSTDRDMSLFF
NA	TRBV6-5	TRBJ1-3	NA	TGTGCCAGCACCAGAGGGGGGGCTGGAAACACCATATATTTT	CASTRGGAGNTIYF
NA	TRBV5-1	TRBJ1-2	NA	TGCGCCAGCAGCTTGGGTACCTATGGCTACACCTTC	CASSLGTYGYTF
NA	TRBV2	TRBJ2-6	NA	TGTGCCACCGCTGACATCTCTGGGGCCAACGTCCTGACTTTC	CATADISGANVLTF
NA	TRBV14	TRBJ1-1	NA	TGTGCCAGCAGCCCCGGGGGGGGCACTGAAGCTTTCTTT	CASSPGGGTEAFF
NA	TRBV18	TRBJ1-1	NA	TGTGCCAGCTCTCCTCTTGGGGAGAACACTGAAGCTTTCTTT	CASSPLGENTEAFF
NA	TRBV7-8	TRBJ2-6	TRBD2	TGTGCCAGCAGCTTACGCGGGAGCTCTGGGGCCAACGTCCTGACTTTC	CASSLRGSSGANVLTF
NA	TRBV18	TRBJ2-1	TRBD2	TGTGCCAGCTCACCGTTTCGAGCGACTAGCGGGGGGACCCACAATGAGCAGTTCTTC	CASSPFRATSGGTHNEQFF
NA	TRBV6-5	TRBJ1-6	TRBD1	TGTGCCAGCAGTAAGGGGACAGTTAATTCACCCCTCCACTTT	CASSKGTVNSPLHF
NA	TRBV4-1	TRBJ1-1	NA	TGCGCCAGCAGCCAAGTCTCAGGACAGATGAACACTGAAGCTTTCTTT	CASSQVSGQMNTEAFF
NA	TRBV7-9	TRBJ1-1	NA	TGTGCCAGCAGCTTAGTTGAAAGGTCTGAAGCTTTCTTT	CASSLVERSEAFF
NA	TRBV7-2	TRBJ2-3	NA	TGTGCCAGCAGTATAAGGGGACTTCACACAGATACGCAGTATTTT	CASSIRGLHTDTQYF
NA	TRBV5-8	TRBJ2-1	NA	TGTGCCAGCAGCTTGGGACGCCAAAGTTACAATGAGCAGTTCTTC	CASSLGRQSYNEQFF
NA	TRBV5-1	TRBJ2-2	NA	TGCGCCAGCAAACCGGGGGCGTGGACCGGGGAGCTGTTTTTT	CASKPGAWTGELFF
NA	TRBV29-1	TRBJ2-3	NA	TGCAGCGTTGATCCCGGTACAGATACGCAGTATTTT	CSVDPGTDTQYF
NA	TRBV6-5	TRBJ1-4	TRBD1	TGTGCCAGCAGTTCGACAGGGGGCCATAATGAAAAACTGTTTTTT	CASSSTGGHNEKLFF
NA	TRBV24-1	TRBJ2-1	NA	TGTGCCACCAGTGACCGTAGCCGGGGAAGTGAGCAGTTCTTC	CATSDRSRGSEQFF
NA	TRBV3-1/TRBV3-2	TRBJ1-2	TRBD1	TGTGCCAGCAGCCAAAGCCCACAGGGGAACTATGGCTACACCTTC	CASSQSPQGNYGYTF
NA	TRBV18	TRBJ1-2	TRBD1	TGTGCCAGCTCACCAGCGGGACAGGGATATGGCTACACCTTC	CASSPAGQGYGYTF
few	TRBV29-1	TRBJ1-1	NA	TGCAGCGTTGAGTTGACAGAGAACACTGAAGCTTTCTTT	CSVELTENTEAFF
NA	TRBV9	TRBJ2-3	NA	TGTGCCAGCAGCCCCTCCACAGATACGCAGTATTTT	CASSPSTDTQYF
NA	TRBV4-2	TRBJ2-5	NA	TGTGCCAGCAGCCAAGAGGCGCGCGGAAAACAAGAGACCCAGTACTTC	CASSQEARGKQETQYF
NA	TRBV6-5	TRBJ2-2	TRBD2	TGTGCCAGCAGTTCCCTAGCGGGGCTCACCGGGGAGCTGTTTTTT	CASSSLAGLTGELFF
NA	TRBV5-8	TRBJ2-1	NA	TGTGCCAGCAGCTTGGCCTTCAATGAGCAGTTCTTC	CASSLAFNEQFF